These T cell receptor beta chains were read from a single sample in a study of T-cell reconstitution after alpha-beta-depleted transplantation in children. A single record per CDR3 protein comes from TCRdb applying MiXCR to the PCR reads. The table has around 800,000 distinct CDR3 sequences, approximately 15% seen once. Sample: PBMCs, mostly from graft donor cells, taken 360 days after TCRalphabeta/CD19-depleted stem cell transplant. The receptors come from a male patient aged 10 to 17 who had a stem cell transplant for acute lymphoblastic leukemia, so the T cells may come from the graft donor. Each CDR3 is given with its conserved first and last residue. The D gene is left open where the match is weak. The size of a clone is reported for some rows only, either as once, few or many, or as a class for expanded clones.

d_gene,abundance,j_gene,v_gene,CDR3aa,CDR3nt
TRBD2,NA,TRBJ2-2,TRBV5-6,CASSPGLAPYTGELFF,TGTGCCAGCAGCCCGGGACTAGCGCCGTACACCGGGGAGCTGTTTTTT
NA,few,TRBJ1-4,TRBV29-1,CSVSKASNEKLFF,TGCAGCGTTAGTAAGGCCTCTAATGAAAAACTGTTTTTT
TRBD2,NA,TRBJ2-2,TRBV27,CASSLQGVPSGRKGTGELFF,TGTGCCAGCAGTCTCCAGGGGGTACCTAGCGGGAGGAAGGGCACCGGGGAGCTGTTTTTT
TRBD1,NA,TRBJ1-2,TRBV5-1,CASSLGGQAMSGYTF,TGCGCCAGCAGCTTGGGGGGACAGGCGATGAGTGGCTACACCTTC
NA,many,TRBJ2-5,TRBV12-3/TRBV12-4,CASSVEEETQYF,TGTGCCAGCAGTGTCGAAGAAGAGACCCAGTACTTC
TRBD1,few,TRBJ1-1,TRBV7-7,CASSLQGTGEGNTEAFF,TGTGCCAGCAGCTTACAAGGGACAGGGGAAGGGAACACTGAAGCTTTCTTT
NA,NA,TRBJ1-4,TRBV3-1,CASSRGATSNEKLFF,TGTGCCAGCAGCCGGGGAGCGACGAGTAATGAAAAACTGTTTTTT
NA,NA,TRBJ2-1,TRBV2,CASNRQGYNEQFF,TGTGCCAGCAACCGGCAGGGCTACAATGAGCAGTTCTTC
NA,NA,TRBJ2-1,TRBV18,CASSPFSPPAIAYNEQFF,TGTGCCAGCTCACCATTTTCCCCACCGGCGATAGCATACAATGAGCAGTTCTTC
NA,NA,TRBJ2-7,TRBV6-2/TRBV6-3,CASSRRSGGVSYEQYF,TGTGCCAGCAGTCGACGGTCTGGCGGGGTCTCCTACGAGCAGTACTTC
TRBD2,NA,TRBJ2-1,TRBV20-1,CSGLAGDGYNEQFF,TGCAGTGGACTAGCGGGAGACGGGTACAATGAGCAGTTCTTC
NA,NA,TRBJ2-6,TRBV5-1,CASSFLDLSANVLTF,TGCGCCAGCAGCTTCCTGGACCTCTCGGCCAACGTCCTGACTTTC
NA,once,TRBJ2-2,TRBV11-2,CASSPGGFSGSNTGELFF,TGTGCCAGCAGCCCCGGCGGATTCAGCGGATCGAACACCGGGGAGCTGTTTTTT
NA,NA,TRBJ2-3,TRBV19,CASSQSDTQYF,TGTGCCAGTAGCCAGTCAGATACGCAGTATTTT
NA,NA,TRBJ1-1,TRBV29-1,CSVNRVLDTEAFF,TGCAGCGTTAACAGGGTCCTGGACACTGAAGCTTTCTTT
NA,many,TRBJ1-1,TRBV12-3/TRBV12-4,CASSFGHWRNTEAFF,TGTGCCAGCAGTTTCGGTCACTGGAGGAACACTGAAGCTTTCTTT
TRBD1,few,TRBJ2-7,TRBV5-1,CASSSGTGGSQGYEQYF,TGCGCCAGCAGCTCCGGGACAGGGGGCTCTCAGGGCTACGAGCAGTACTTC
NA,few,TRBJ1-6,TRBV6-5,CASSYFTTTGRSPLHF,TGTGCCAGCAGTTACTTTACAACTACCGGTCGGTCACCCCTCCACTTT
NA,few,TRBJ1-2,TRBV4-1,CASSQETRGSGYTF,TGCGCCAGCAGCCAAGAGACACGAGGATCAGGCTACACCTTC
NA,few,TRBJ2-1,TRBV9,CASSVATSERQFF,TGTGCCAGCAGCGTAGCTACCAGCGAAAGGCAGTTCTTC
TRBD1,few,TRBJ2-1,TRBV29-1,CSVAEDRVINEQFF,TGCAGCGTTGCTGAGGACAGGGTTATCAATGAGCAGTTCTTC
TRBD1,NA,TRBJ1-1,TRBV5-4,CASSSGRLAGTGPGRGEAFF,TGTGCCAGCAGCTCCGGCAGACTAGCCGGGACAGGGCCCGGCCGTGGGGAGGCTTTCTTT
NA,few,TRBJ2-7,TRBV7-6,CASSRYPGAFSYEQYF,TGTGCCAGCAGCCGGTACCCCGGGGCCTTCTCCTACGAGCAGTACTTC
TRBD2,NA,TRBJ2-1,TRBV20-1,CSAREWASGLRYNEQFF,TGCAGTGCTAGAGAATGGGCTAGCGGATTGCGCTACAATGAGCAGTTCTTC
TRBD1,many,TRBJ2-5,TRBV7-2,CASSLDTDRGRETQYF,TGTGCCAGCAGCTTAGACACCGACAGGGGGAGAGAGACCCAGTACTTC
NA,NA,TRBJ2-1,TRBV20-1,CSASHHTPYNEQFF,TGCAGTGCTAGTCATCATACACCTTACAATGAGCAGTTCTTC
TRBD2,NA,TRBJ2-7,TRBV20-1,CSAFPPLAGVAYEQYF,TGCAGTGCTTTCCCCCCTCTAGCGGGTGTGGCCTACGAGCAGTACTTC
TRBD1,once,TRBJ2-7,TRBV14,CASSSGQGFSYEQYF,TGTGCCAGCAGTTCCGGACAGGGATTCTCCTACGAGCAGTACTTC
NA,NA,TRBJ2-1,TRBV2,CARPGRHNEQFF,TGTGCCAGACCGGGACGGCACAATGAGCAGTTCTTC
TRBD1,NA,TRBJ2-2,TRBV4-1,CASSPLGTGSTGELFF,TGCGCCAGCAGCCCCTTGGGGACAGGGAGCACCGGGGAGCTGTTTTTT
NA,NA,TRBJ2-6,TRBV19,CASSRITDGRSGANVLTF,TGTGCCAGTAGTAGGATCACGGACGGACGCTCTGGGGCCAACGTCCTGACTTTC
TRBD2,few,TRBJ2-7,TRBV12-3/TRBV12-4,CASSRAGKEVF,TGTGCCAGCAGTAGAGCGGGGAAAGAGGTGTTC
TRBD2,many,TRBJ2-7,TRBV7-2,CASSHYAGEGYEQYF,TGTGCCAGCAGCCATTATGCGGGAGAAGGCTACGAGCAGTACTTC
NA,few,TRBJ2-7,TRBV4-1,CASSPGRVRASVAYEQYF,TGCGCCAGCAGCCCAGGAAGGGTACGGGCAAGTGTTGCCTACGAGCAGTACTTC
NA,few,TRBJ2-4,TRBV5-1,CASSLVQLTPGAKNIQYF,TGCGCCAGCAGCTTGGTTCAGCTCACTCCCGGGGCCAAAAACATTCAGTACTTC
TRBD2,few,TRBJ2-3,TRBV30,CASRLAATDTQYF,TGTGCCTCTAGACTAGCGGCCACAGATACGCAGTATTTT
TRBD1,NA,TRBJ1-2,TRBV18,CASSPRAGGDHYGYTF,TGTGCCAGCTCACCACGAGCAGGGGGCGACCATTATGGCTACACCTTC
TRBD2,NA,TRBJ2-1,TRBV2,CASCVELAVYNEQFF,TGTGCCAGTTGTGTGGAACTAGCGGTCTACAATGAGCAGTTCTTC
TRBD2,NA,TRBJ2-3,TRBV20-1,CSARERSGGRTADTQYF,TGCAGTGCTAGAGAACGGTCCGGCGGGAGGACAGCAGATACGCAGTATTTT
NA,NA,TRBJ2-5,TRBV5-1,CASSLGRRGETQYF,TGCGCCAGCAGCTTGGGGCGCCGAGGAGAGACCCAGTACTTC
NA,NA,TRBJ1-5,TRBV21-1,CASGGWGMGNQPQHF,NA
NA,NA,TRBJ2-7,TRBV19,CASGLPLLEQYF,TGTGCCAGTGGGCTGCCTCTGCTCGAGCAGTACTTC
TRBD1,NA,TRBJ2-3,TRBV11-3,CASSSRQGAQYF,TGTGCCAGCAGCTCTAGACAGGGAGCGCAGTATTTT
TRBD2,NA,TRBJ2-7,TRBV5-1,CASSFIGGRAISYEQYF,TGCGCCAGCAGCTTTATCGGCGGGAGGGCGATCTCCTACGAGCAGTACTTC
NA,few,TRBJ2-7,TRBV6-1,CASGVASASYEQYF,TGTGCCAGCGGGGTGGCTAGCGCTTCCTACGAGCAGTACTTC
TRBD1,few,TRBJ2-1,TRBV3-1,CASSQFGANRGALYNEQFF,TGTGCCAGCAGCCAATTCGGGGCCAACAGGGGGGCGTTGTACAATGAGCAGTTCTTC
TRBD1,few,TRBJ2-5,TRBV20-1,CSANGQGQETQYF,TGCAGTGCTAACGGACAGGGTCAAGAGACCCAGTACTTC
NA,few,TRBJ2-5,TRBV15,CATSRVIQETQYF,TGTGCCACCAGCAGAGTCATCCAAGAGACCCAGTACTTC
NA,few,TRBJ1-2,TRBV12-3/TRBV12-4,CASSPWSPQHGYTF,TGTGCCAGCAGTCCCTGGTCCCCACAGCATGGCTACACCTTC
NA,many,TRBJ2-3,TRBV12-3/TRBV12-4,CASSSYDRHTDTQYF,TGTGCCAGCAGCTCCTACGACAGGCACACAGATACGCAGTATTTT
NA,NA,TRBJ2-1,TRBV29-1,CSVDRPGSNNEQFF,TGCAGCGTTGATCGCCCAGGGTCTAACAATGAGCAGTTCTTC
NA,NA,TRBJ2-1,TRBV20-1,CSARFFASFWDNEQFF,TGCAGTGCTAGGTTTTTTGCTAGCTTTTGGGACAATGAGCAGTTCTTC
TRBD2,few,TRBJ2-1,TRBV29-1,CSVVKRETPYNEQFF,TGCAGCGTTGTCAAGCGGGAGACCCCCTACAATGAGCAGTTCTTC
NA,few,TRBJ1-1,TRBV5-5,CASSLTTDTEAFF,TGTGCCAGCAGCTTAACCACTGACACTGAAGCTTTCTTT
TRBD2,many,TRBJ2-1,TRBV5-1,CASPRGAGAVKFF,TGCGCCAGCCCGCGGGGGGCGGGGGCAGTCAAGTTCTTC